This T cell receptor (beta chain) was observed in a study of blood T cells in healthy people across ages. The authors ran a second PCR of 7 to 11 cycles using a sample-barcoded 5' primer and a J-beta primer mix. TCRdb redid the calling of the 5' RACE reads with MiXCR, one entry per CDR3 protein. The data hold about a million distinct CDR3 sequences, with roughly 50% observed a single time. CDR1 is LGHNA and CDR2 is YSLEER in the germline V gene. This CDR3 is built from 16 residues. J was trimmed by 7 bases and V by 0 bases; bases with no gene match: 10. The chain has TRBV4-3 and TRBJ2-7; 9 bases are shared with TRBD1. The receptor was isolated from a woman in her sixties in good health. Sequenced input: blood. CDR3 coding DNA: TGCGCCAGCAGCCAAGATCGGACAGGGGCCCCTGGGGAGCAGTACTTC. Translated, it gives CASSQDRTGAPGEQYF.